The T cell receptor (beta chain) described here comes from a study of blood T cell repertoires in COVID-19. Study summary: PBMCs, B-cell-depleted T cells, or T cells provided the cDNA or gDNA that made up the material.

Authors' data handling: Estimated nucleated cell counts came from reference gene primer amplification. Method: immunoSEQ multiplex PCR; TCRdb's copy keeps in-frame clones and lacks some. V, J and clone size derive from that table, while D and trimming were established from the DNA sequence. Of around 180,000 clones in the sample, about four fifths were seen once. This clone occurred a few times. Germline CDR1 is KGHDR and CDR2 is SFDVKD. The CDR3 sequence is 16 residues long. Trimming removed 3 bases from V and 3 bases from J; junction bases left unmatched: 6. The sequencing input was PBMCs or T cells enriched from blood (not recorded which). This chain connects TRBV24-1 to TRBJ2-3; 9 positions agree with TRBD1. This sequence originates from a man over 45 who had recovered from COVID-19. Here the CDR3 DNA reads TGTGCCACCAGTGATCCGACAGGGGGAATTACAGATACGCAGTATTTT. As protein: CATSDPTGGITDTQYF.